This T cell receptor beta chain is drawn from a study of blood T cell repertoires in COVID-19. Study-wide background: Acute and convalescent COVID-19 specimens originated in the United States, Italy and Spain. T cells, B-cell-depleted T cells, or PBMCs supplied cDNA or gDNA.

The V gene end was trimmed by 1 base and the J gene end by 4 bases; junction bases not matched to a gene: 9. CDR1 is KGHSH and CDR2 is LQKENI in the germline V gene. The CDR3 loop spans 16 amino acids. Source study methods: Counts of nucleated cells, estimated from reference gene primer amplification, were obtained. Libraries were prepared by immunoSEQ multiplex PCR; TCRdb keeps only in-frame clonotypes and omits some of them. V and J calls and clone size follow that table, whereas D and trimming were derived from the DNA. The sample comprises almost 100,000 clones, approximately 86% of which are singletons, and under 13% rests with the top ten.

Sequencing was done on a sample of peripheral blood. The TCR sequence derives from a man aged 50-59 years with acute or convalescent COVID-19. The chain recombines TRBV18 with TRBJ1-1; TRBD1 matches at 7 bases. In DNA form, the CDR3 reads TGTGCCAGCTCACCACGTAGACAGGGCGAAGGCACTGAAGCTTTCTTT. It encodes CASSPRRQGEGTEAFF.